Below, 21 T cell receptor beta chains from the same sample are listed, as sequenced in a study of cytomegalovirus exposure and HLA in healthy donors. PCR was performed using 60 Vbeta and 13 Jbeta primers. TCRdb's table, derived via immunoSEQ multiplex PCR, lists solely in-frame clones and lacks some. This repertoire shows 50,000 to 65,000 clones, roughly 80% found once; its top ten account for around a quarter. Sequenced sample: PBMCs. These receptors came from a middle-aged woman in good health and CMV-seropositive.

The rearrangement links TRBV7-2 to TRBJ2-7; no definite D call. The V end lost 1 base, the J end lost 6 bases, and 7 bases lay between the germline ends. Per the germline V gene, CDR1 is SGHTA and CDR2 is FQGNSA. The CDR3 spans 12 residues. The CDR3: CASSLDSGEQYF. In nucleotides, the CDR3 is TGTGCCAGCAGCTTAGACAGTGGCGAGCAGTACTTC.

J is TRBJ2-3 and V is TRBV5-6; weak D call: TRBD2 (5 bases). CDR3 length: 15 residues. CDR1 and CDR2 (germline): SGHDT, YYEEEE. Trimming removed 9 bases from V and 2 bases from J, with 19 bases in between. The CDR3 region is CATTRGARDTDTQYF. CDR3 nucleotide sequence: TGTGCCACCACCCGGGGAGCGAGAGACACAGATACGCAGTATTTT.

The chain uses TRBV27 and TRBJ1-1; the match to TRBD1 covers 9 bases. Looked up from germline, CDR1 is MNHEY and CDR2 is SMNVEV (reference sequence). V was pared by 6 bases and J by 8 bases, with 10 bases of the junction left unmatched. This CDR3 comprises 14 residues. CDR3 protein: CASRRLPGQGEAFF. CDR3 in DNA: TGTGCCAGCAGAAGACTACCGGGACAGGGCGAAGCTTTCTTT.

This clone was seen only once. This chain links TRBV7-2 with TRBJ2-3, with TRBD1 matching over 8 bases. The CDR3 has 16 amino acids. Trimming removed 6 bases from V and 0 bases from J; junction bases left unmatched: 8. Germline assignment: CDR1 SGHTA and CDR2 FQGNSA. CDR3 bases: TGTGCCAGCAGGCGGACAGGGATCGATAGCACAGATACGCAGTATTTT. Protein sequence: CASRRTGIDSTDTQYF.

This chain's CDR3 is CASSVAGNYGYTF. The CDR3 DNA reads as TGTGCCAGCAGCGTAGCAGGGAACTATGGCTACACCTTC. The V gene is TRBV9, the J gene TRBJ1-2; D is possibly TRBD1 (5 bases). This CDR3 region has 13 residues. Germline CDR1 and CDR2: SGDLS and YYNGEE. V dropped 0 bases and J dropped 2 bases, with 5 bases sitting between them.

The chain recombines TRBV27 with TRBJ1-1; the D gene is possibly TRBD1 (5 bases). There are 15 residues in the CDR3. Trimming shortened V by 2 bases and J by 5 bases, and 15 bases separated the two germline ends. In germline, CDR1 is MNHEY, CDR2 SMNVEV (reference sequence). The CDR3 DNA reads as TGTGCCAGCAGTTTAAAAGCGGACGGGGGAACTGAAGCTTTCTTT. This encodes CASSLKADGGTEAFF.

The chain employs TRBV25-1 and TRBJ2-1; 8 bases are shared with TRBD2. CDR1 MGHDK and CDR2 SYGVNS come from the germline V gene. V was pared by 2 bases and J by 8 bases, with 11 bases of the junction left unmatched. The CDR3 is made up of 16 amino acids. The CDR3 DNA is TGTGCCAGCAGTGAAGGAGCGGGACTAGGGGCGGATGAGCAGTTCTTC. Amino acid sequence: CASSEGAGLGADEQFF.

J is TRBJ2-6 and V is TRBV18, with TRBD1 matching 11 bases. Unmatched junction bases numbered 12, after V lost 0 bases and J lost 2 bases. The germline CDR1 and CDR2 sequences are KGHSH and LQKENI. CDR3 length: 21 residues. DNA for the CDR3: TGTGCCAGCTCACCACCGGCGGGACAGGGGGAAAATCTGGCTGGGGCCAACGTCCTGACTTTC. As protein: CASSPPAGQGENLAGANVLTF.

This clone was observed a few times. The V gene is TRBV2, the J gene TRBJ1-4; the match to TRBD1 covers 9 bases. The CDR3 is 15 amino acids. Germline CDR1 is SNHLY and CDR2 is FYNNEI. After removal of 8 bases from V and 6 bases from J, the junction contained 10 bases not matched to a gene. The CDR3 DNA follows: TGTGCCAGCCGCAGGGACAGGGTTGACTATGAAAAACTGTTTTTT. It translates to CASRRDRVDYEKLFF. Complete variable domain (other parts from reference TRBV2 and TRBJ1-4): EPEVTQTPSHQVTQMGQEVILRCVPISNHLYFYWYRQILGQKVEFLVSFYNNEISEKSEIFDDQFSVERPDGSNFTLKIRSTKLEDSAMYFCASRRDRVDYEKLFFGSGTQLSVL.

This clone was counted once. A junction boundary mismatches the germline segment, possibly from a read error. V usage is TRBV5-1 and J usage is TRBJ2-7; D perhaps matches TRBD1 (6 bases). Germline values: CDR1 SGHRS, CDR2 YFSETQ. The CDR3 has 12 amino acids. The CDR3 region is CASSVTGYEQYF. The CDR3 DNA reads TGTGCCAGCAGCGTGACAGGTTACGAGCAGTACTTC.

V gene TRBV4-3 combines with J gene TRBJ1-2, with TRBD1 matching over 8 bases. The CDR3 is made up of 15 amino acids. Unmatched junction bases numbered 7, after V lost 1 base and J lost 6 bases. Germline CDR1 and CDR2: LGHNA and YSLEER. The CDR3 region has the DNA TGCGCCAGCAGCCAAGCTACAGGGGGGAGCCATGGCTACACCTTC. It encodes CASSQATGGSHGYTF.

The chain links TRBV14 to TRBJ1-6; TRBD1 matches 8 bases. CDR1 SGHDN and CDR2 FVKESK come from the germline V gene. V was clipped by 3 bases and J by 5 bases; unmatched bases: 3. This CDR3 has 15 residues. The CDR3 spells CASSHDRGNNSPLHF. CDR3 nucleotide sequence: TGTGCCAGCAGCCATGACAGGGGAAATAATTCACCCCTCCACTTT.

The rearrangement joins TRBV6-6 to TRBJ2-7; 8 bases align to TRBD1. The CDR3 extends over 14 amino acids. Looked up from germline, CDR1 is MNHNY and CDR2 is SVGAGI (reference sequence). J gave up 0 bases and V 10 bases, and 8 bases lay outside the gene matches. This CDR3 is CATTAGQVSYEQYF. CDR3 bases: TGTGCCACCACCGCGGGACAGGTCTCCTACGAGCAGTACTTC.

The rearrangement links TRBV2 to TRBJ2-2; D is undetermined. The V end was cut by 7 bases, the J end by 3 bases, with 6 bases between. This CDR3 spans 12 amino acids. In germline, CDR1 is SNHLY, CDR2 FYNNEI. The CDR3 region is CASIPDTGELFF. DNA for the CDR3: TGTGCCAGCATACCGGACACCGGGGAGCTGTTTTTT.

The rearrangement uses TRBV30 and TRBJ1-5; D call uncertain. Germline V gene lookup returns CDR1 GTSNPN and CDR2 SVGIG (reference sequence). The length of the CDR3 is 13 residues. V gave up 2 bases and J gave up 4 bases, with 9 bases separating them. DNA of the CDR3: TGTGCCTGGAGTCGCGGGTGGAATCAGCCCCAGCATTTT. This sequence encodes CAWSRGWNQPQHF.

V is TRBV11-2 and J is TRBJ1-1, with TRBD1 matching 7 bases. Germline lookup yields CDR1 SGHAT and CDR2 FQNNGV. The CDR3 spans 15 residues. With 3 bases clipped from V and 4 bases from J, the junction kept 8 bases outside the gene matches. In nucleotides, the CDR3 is TGTGCCAGCAGCTTTGTAGGGGGCTGGAGCACTGAAGCTTTCTTT. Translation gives CASSFVGGWSTEAFF.

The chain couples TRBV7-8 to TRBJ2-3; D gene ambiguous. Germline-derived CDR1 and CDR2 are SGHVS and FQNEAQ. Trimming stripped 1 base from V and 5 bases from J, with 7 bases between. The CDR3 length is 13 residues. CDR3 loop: CASSLGSEDTQYF. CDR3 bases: TGTGCCAGCAGCTTAGGGAGCGAAGATACGCAGTATTTT.

The CDR3 sequence: CASSLEQGYEQYF. DNA for the CDR3: TGCGCCAGCAGCCTAGAGCAGGGTTACGAGCAGTACTTC. The chain combines TRBV4-3 with TRBJ2-7, with D tentatively TRBD1 (5 bases). V lost 4 bases and J lost 4, with 11 bases in between. Per the germline V gene, CDR1 is LGHNA and CDR2 is YSLEER. CDR3 length: 13 residues.

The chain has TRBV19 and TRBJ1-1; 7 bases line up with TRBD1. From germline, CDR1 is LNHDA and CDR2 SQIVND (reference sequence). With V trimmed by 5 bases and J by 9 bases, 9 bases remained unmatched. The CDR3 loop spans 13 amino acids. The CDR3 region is CASSDYRDSKAFF. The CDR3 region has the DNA TGTGCCAGTAGTGACTACCGGGACAGCAAAGCTTTCTTT. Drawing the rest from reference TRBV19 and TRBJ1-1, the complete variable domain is DGGITQSPKYLFRKEGQNVTLSCEQNLNHDAMYWYRQDPGQGLRLIYYSQIVNDFQKGDIAEGYSVSREKKESFPLTVTSAQKNPTAFYLCASSDYRDSKAFFGQGTRLTVV.

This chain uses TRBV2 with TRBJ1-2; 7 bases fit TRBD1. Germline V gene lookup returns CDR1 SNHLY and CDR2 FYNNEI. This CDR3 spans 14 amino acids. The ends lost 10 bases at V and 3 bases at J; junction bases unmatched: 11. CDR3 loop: CATPPGTDDYGYTF. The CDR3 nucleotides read TGTGCCACCCCGCCCGGGACAGACGACTATGGCTACACCTTC.

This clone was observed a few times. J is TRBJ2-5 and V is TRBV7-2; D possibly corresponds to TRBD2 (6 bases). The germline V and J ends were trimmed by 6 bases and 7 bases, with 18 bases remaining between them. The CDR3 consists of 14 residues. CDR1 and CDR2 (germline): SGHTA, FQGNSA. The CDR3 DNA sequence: TGTGCCAGCAGGCCGGCGGGGAGGATGGGGACCCAGTACTTC. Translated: CASRPAGRMGTQYF.